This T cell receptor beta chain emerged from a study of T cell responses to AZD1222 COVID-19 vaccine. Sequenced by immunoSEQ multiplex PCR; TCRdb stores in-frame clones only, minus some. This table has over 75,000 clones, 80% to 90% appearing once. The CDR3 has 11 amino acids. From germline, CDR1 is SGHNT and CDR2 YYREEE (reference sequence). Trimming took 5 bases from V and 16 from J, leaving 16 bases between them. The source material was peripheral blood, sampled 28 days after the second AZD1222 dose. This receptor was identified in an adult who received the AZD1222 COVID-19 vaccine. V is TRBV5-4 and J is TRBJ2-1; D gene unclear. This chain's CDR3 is CASSTGPHQFF. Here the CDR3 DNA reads TGTGCCAGCAGTACCGGGCCCCATCAATTCTTC.